This TCR beta chain stems from a study of T cell changes during pregnancy in multiple sclerosis. The method was immunoSEQ multiplex PCR; TCRdb's version includes in-frame clones alone and lacks a portion of them. The sample has 100,000 to 130,000 clones, just under 95% seen once; the top ten hold around 0.8%. The sequences come from peripheral blood, collected in the third trimester of pregnancy. The origin of this receptor is a female donor in good health, enrolled as a control in a pregnancy study.

As DNA, the CDR3 is TGTGCCAGCAGCTCCAGACAGGGGTTGTCGAGCGGCTACACCTTC. Its protein product is CASSSRQGLSSGYTF. The chain employs TRBV11-3 and TRBJ1-2; 8 bases agree with TRBD1. The CDR3 sequence is 15 residues long. Trimming at V came to 4 bases and at J to 8 bases, leaving 12 bases not matched to a gene. Per the germline V gene, CDR1 is SGHNT and CDR2 is YENEEA. Drawing the rest from reference TRBV11-3 and TRBJ1-2, the complete variable domain is EAGVVQSPRYKIIEKKQPVAFWCNPISGHNTLYWYLQNLGQGPELLIRYENEEAVDDSQLPKDRFSAERLKGVDSTLKIQPAELGDSAVYLCASSSRQGLSSGYTFGSGTRLTVV.